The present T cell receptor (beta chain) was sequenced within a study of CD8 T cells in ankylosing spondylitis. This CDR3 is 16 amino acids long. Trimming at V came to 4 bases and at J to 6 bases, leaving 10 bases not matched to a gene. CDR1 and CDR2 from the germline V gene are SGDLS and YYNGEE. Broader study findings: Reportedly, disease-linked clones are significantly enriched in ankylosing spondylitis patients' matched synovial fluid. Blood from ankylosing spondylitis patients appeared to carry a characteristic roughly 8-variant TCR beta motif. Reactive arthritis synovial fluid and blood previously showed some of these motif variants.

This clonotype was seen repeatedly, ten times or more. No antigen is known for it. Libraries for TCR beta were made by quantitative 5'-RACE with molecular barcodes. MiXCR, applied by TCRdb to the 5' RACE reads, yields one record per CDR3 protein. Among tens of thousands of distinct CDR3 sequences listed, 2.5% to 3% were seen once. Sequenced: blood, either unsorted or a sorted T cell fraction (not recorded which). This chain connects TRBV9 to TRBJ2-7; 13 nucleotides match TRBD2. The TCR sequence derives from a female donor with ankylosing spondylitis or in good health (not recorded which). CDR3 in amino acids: CASSWGLAGLSGEQYF. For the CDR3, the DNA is TGTGCCAGCAGCTGGGGACTAGCGGGACTCTCGGGCGAGCAGTACTTC.